This is a list of T cell receptor beta chains from one sample in a study of T cells in tuberculosis. TCRdb keeps only in-frame clones here, not all; method: immunoSEQ multiplex PCR. The sample carries about 34,000 clones, under 95% recorded once. The material was PBMCs, obtained at tuberculosis diagnosis. The origin of the receptors is an adult with tuberculosis. Both conserved end residues are part of each CDR3. D genes are given only for firm matches. Rows give clone size only sometimes, using once, few, many, or a class for an expanded clone.

TRBJ2-3 | TRBV7-3 | TRBD1 | . | TGTGCCAGCAGCACCGGGACAGGGAGCCCGAAAGCAGATACGCAGTATTTT | CASSTGTGSPKADTQYF
TRBJ2-7 | TRBV5-1 | TRBD1 | . | TGCGCCAGCAGACCGGGACAGGGGGTAACCGAGCAGTACTTC | CASRPGQGVTEQYF
TRBJ1-1 | TRBV11-2 | . | . | TGTGCCAGCAGCTTGGGACTCCTGGGCACTGAAGCTTTCTTT | CASSLGLLGTEAFF
TRBJ1-1 | TRBV5-4 | TRBD1 | . | TGTGCCAGCATTGGACAGGGGGCAGTTGGGAACACTGAAGCTTTCTTT | CASIGQGAVGNTEAFF
TRBJ2-2 | TRBV4-1 | TRBD2 | . | TGCGCCAGCAGCACCCGGGGGACTAGCAGTACCGGGGAGCTGTTTTTT | CASSTRGTSSTGELFF
TRBJ2-5 | TRBV7-9 | . | . | TGTGCCAGCAGCCCCGACCGGGGGATCTACCAAGAGACCCAGTACTTC | CASSPDRGIYQETQYF
TRBJ1-2 | TRBV28 | . | . | TGTGCCAGCAGTTTACGGACCACAGGGCACGGCTACACCTTC | CASSLRTTGHGYTF
TRBJ2-7 | TRBV6-1 | TRBD1 | . | TGTGCCAGCAGACCCAGGACAGGGGTCTCCCACGAGCAGTACTTC | CASRPRTGVSHEQYF
TRBJ2-1 | TRBV5-4 | TRBD2 | . | TGTGCCAGCCCAGCCTCTAGCGGGGGGGCCGCGAAAGAGCAGTTCTTC | CASPASSGGAAKEQFF
TRBJ1-2 | TRBV7-8 | TRBD1 | . | TGTGCCAGCTCCCCCGAGGGGGACAGGGGGCTCTATGGCTACACCTTC | CASSPEGDRGLYGYTF
TRBJ2-1 | TRBV5-6 | TRBD1 | . | TGTGCCAGCAGCTTCTGGCAGGGGGCCTTCAATGAGCAGTTCTTC | CASSFWQGAFNEQFF
TRBJ1-5 | TRBV4-1 | . | . | TGCGCCAGCAGCCCGACATATAGCAATCAGCCCCAGCATTTT | CASSPTYSNQPQHF
TRBJ1-2 | TRBV2 | TRBD1 | once | TGTGCCAGCAGTGGGGGACAGTCTTATGGCTACACCTTC | CASSGGQSYGYTF
TRBJ1-4 | TRBV7-8 | . | once | TGTGCCAGCAGCACCGACAGTAGTAATGAAAAACTGTTTTTT | CASSTDSSNEKLFF
TRBJ2-7 | TRBV28 | . | . | TGTGCCAGCAGTTTAGGGCTCTACGAGCAGTACTTC | CASSLGLYEQYF
TRBJ1-1 | TRBV27 | . | . | TGTGCCAGCAGTTTATCTACAGGGCTCGAAGCTTTCTTT | CASSLSTGLEAFF
TRBJ1-1 | TRBV6-1 | . | . | TGTGCCAGCAACAGGGTGAACACTGAAGCTTTCTTT | CASNRVNTEAFF
TRBJ2-7 | TRBV29-1 | . | . | TGCAGCGCGGCCGGCGGGACCCTCGACTTCTCCTACGAGCAGTACTTC | CSAAGGTLDFSYEQYF
TRBJ2-7 | TRBV6-6 | . | . | TGTGCCAGCAGCCTTGGACAGAGAACCTACGAGCAGTACTTC | CASSLGQRTYEQYF
TRBJ2-7 | TRBV7-3 | TRBD2 | . | TGTGCCAGCAGCTTTGGGTCTAGCGGGGCGGACGAGCAGTACTTC | CASSFGSSGADEQYF
TRBJ2-1 | TRBV2 | . | . | TGTGCCAGCACCATCCAGGGGGGAACTTACAATGAGCAGTTCTTC | CASTIQGGTYNEQFF
TRBJ2-7 | TRBV28 | . | . | TGTGCCAGCAGTCTTCTCTACGAGCAGTACTTC | CASSLLYEQYF
TRBJ2-5 | TRBV5-1 | TRBD2 | . | TGCGCCAGCAGCTTGGGACTAGCGGGGAGGGAGACCCAGTACTTC | CASSLGLAGRETQYF
TRBJ1-2 | TRBV29-1 | TRBD1 | . | TGCAGCGTGCTCCGGGACAGAGTGGATGGCTACACCTTC | CSVLRDRVDGYTF
TRBJ2-5 | TRBV5-1 | TRBD2 | . | TGCGCTAGCAGCCGTGGGACTAGCGGGGAAGAGACCCAGTACTTC | CASSRGTSGEETQYF
TRBJ2-2 | TRBV6-6 | TRBD2 | . | TGTGCCAGCATGGGCGGGAGGGCGACCGGGGAGCTGTTTTTT | CASMGGRATGELFF
TRBJ1-2 | TRBV7-2 | TRBD1 | . | TGTGCCAGCAGCTCCCAAACAGGGGGCCACTATGGCTACACCTTC | CASSSQTGGHYGYTF
TRBJ2-1 | TRBV5-6 | TRBD2 | . | TGTGCCAGCAGCGATACCGGGACTAGCAATGAGCAGTTCTTC | CASSDTGTSNEQFF
TRBJ2-4 | TRBV21-1 | . | . | TGTGCCAGTCCCTTGGGGGGAGCCAAAAACATTCAGTACTTC | CASPLGGAKNIQYF
TRBJ1-5 | TRBV9 | TRBD1 | . | TGTGCCAGCAGCGCGGGACAGGGTCTAAGCAATCAGCCCCAGCATTTT | CASSAGQGLSNQPQHF
TRBJ1-6 | TRBV10-2 | TRBD1 | . | TGCGCCAGCAGTCTTCAGGGGGCAGAGAATTCACCCCTCCACTTT | CASSLQGAENSPLHF
TRBJ1-3 | TRBV4-1 | . | . | TGCGCCAGCAGCCAAGATTGGGGCCTCGGGAGCTCTGGAAACACCATATATTTT | CASSQDWGLGSSGNTIYF
TRBJ1-1 | TRBV5-1 | TRBD1 | once | TGCGCCAGCAGCTGGACAGGGATGAACACTGAAGCTTTCTTT | CASSWTGMNTEAFF
TRBJ2-3 | TRBV18 | . | . | TGTGCCAGCTCACCAAACGTTCGGGGGAACGGGGATACGCAGTATTTT | CASSPNVRGNGDTQYF
TRBJ1-1 | TRBV7-3 | . | . | TGTGCCAGCAGCGACACCGTCAACACTGAAGCTTTCTTT | CASSDTVNTEAFF
TRBJ1-6 | TRBV12-5 | . | . | TGTGCTAGTGGTGCTACTACAGGGCTCTCAACCCTCCACTTT | CASGATTGLSTLHF
TRBJ2-5 | TRBV7-3 | . | . | TGTGCCAGCAGCTTAAACGGGGGATCCGAGACCCAGTACTTC | CASSLNGGSETQYF
TRBJ1-2 | TRBV2 | . | once | TGTGCCAGCAGGGAGGGGTATGGCTACACCTTC | CASREGYGYTF
TRBJ1-2 | TRBV7-2 | . | . | TGTGCCAGCAGCCCGGACAGCTACTATGGCTACACCTTC | CASSPDSYYGYTF
TRBJ2-7 | TRBV6-6 | TRBD1 | . | TGTGCCAGCAGCGATGGGACAGGGGTAGACTACGAGCAGTACTTC | CASSDGTGVDYEQYF
TRBJ1-5 | TRBV2 | TRBD1 | . | TGTGCCAGCACGGTAGGGGGCGTCGCTAATCAGCCCCAGCATTTT | CASTVGGVANQPQHF
TRBJ2-7 | TRBV30 | TRBD2 | . | TGTGCCTGGGGAAGTAGCGGGGGGTCCTACGAGCAGTACTTC | CAWGSSGGSYEQYF